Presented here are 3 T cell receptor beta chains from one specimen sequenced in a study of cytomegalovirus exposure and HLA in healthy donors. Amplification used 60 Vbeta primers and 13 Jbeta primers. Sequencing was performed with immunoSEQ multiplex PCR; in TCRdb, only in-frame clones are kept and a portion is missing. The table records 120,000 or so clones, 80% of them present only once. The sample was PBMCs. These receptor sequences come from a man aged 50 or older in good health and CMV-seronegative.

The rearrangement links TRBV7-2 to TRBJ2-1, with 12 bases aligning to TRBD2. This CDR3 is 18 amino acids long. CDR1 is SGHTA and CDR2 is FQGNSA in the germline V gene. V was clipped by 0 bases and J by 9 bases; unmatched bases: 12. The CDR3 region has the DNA TGTGCCAGCAGCTTAGCATCACTAGCGGGGGGCTTGGGGGGTGAGCAGTTCTTC. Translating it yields CASSLASLAGGLGGEQFF.

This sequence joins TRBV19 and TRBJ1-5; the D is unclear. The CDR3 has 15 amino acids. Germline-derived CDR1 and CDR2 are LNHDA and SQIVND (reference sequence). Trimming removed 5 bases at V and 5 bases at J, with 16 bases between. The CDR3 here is CASSAPLRDYQPQHF. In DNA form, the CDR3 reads TGTGCCAGTAGTGCCCCCCTCCGGGATTATCAGCCCCAGCATTTT. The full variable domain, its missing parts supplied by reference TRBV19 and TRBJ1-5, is DGGITQSPKYLFRKEGQNVTLSCEQNLNHDAMYWYRQDPGQGLRLIYYSQIVNDFQKGDIAEGYSVSREKKESFPLTVTSAQKNPTAFYLCASSAPLRDYQPQHFGDGTRLSIL.

This CDR3 is CASSLQGAQGSNEQFF. In DNA, the CDR3 is TGTGCCAGCAGCTTACAAGGGGCGCAGGGTAGCAATGAGCAGTTCTTC. This chain uses TRBV7-3 with TRBJ2-1, with a tentative D call TRBD1 (5 bases). With 2 bases removed from V and 6 bases from J, the gap between germline ends came to 17 bases. This CDR3 is 16 amino acids long. Germline V lookup: CDR1 SGHTA, CDR2 FQGTGA.